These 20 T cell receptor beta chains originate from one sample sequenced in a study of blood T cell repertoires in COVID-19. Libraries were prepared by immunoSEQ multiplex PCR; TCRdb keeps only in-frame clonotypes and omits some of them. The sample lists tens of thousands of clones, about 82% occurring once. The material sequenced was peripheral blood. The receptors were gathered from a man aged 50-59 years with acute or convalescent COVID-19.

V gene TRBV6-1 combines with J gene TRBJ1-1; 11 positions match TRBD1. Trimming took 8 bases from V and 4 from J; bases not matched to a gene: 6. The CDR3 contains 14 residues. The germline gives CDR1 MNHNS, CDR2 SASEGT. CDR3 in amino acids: CASAGTGGATEAFF. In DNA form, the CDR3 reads TGTGCCAGCGCCGGGACAGGGGGGGCCACTGAAGCTTTCTTT.

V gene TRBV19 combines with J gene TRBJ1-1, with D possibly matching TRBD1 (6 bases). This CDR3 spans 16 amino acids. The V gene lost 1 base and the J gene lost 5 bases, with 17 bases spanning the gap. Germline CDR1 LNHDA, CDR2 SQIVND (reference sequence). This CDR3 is CASSIGYRDVRTEAFF. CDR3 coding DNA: TGTGCCAGTAGTATAGGCTACAGGGACGTTAGGACTGAAGCTTTCTTT. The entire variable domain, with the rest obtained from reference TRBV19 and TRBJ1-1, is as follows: DGGITQSPKYLFRKEGQNVTLSCEQNLNHDAMYWYRQDPGQGLRLIYYSQIVNDFQKGDIAEGYSVSREKKESFPLTVTSAQKNPTAFYLCASSIGYRDVRTEAFFGQGTRLTVV.

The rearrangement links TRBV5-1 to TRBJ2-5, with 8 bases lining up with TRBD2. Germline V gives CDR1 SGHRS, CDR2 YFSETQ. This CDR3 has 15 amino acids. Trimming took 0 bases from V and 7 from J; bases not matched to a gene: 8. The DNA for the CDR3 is TGCGCCAGCAGCTTGGCCGGGGGGGCTTTAGGGACCCAGTACTTC. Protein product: CASSLAGGALGTQYF.

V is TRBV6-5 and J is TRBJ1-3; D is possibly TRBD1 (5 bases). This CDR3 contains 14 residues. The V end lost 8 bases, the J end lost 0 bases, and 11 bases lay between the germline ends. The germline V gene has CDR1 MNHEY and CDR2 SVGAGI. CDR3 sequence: CASRQGDSGNTIYF. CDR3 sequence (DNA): TGTGCCAGCCGTCAGGGCGACTCTGGAAACACCATATATTTT.

The CDR3 sequence: CASSQLLGTGTYSNQPQHF. The CDR3 DNA reads TGTGCCAGCAGTCAACTGCTCGGGACAGGTACTTATAGCAATCAGCCCCAGCATTTT. The chain links TRBV27 to TRBJ1-5; 8 nucleotides align to TRBD1. Germline CDR1 MNHEY, CDR2 SMNVEV (reference sequence). The J segment lost 0 bases and the V segment lost 5 bases, leaving 15 bases of the junction unmatched. This CDR3 has 19 amino acids.

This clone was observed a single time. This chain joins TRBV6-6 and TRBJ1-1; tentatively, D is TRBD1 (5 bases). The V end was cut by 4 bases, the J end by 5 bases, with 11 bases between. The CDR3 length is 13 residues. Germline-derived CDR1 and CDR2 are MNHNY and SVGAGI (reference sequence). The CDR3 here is CASSSGGGTEAFF. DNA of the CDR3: TGTGCCAGCAGTTCGGGGGGAGGGACTGAAGCTTTCTTT.

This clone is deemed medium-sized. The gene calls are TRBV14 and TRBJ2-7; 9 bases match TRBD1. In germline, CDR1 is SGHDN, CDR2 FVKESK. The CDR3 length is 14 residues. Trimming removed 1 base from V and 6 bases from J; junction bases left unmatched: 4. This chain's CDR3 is CASSQVGTGLEQYF. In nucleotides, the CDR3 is TGTGCCAGCAGCCAAGTGGGGACAGGGCTCGAGCAGTACTTC.

CDR3 sequence: CASSPRTGVLPYEQYF. The CDR3 DNA reads TGTGCCAGCAGCCCCCGGACAGGGGTCCTTCCCTACGAGCAGTACTTC. The chain links TRBV7-9 to TRBJ2-7, with 9 bases aligning to TRBD1. Germline CDR1 reads SEHNR; CDR2 reads FQNEAQ (reference sequence). This CDR3 is built from 16 residues. V lost 5 bases, J lost 2 bases, and 10 bases stayed unmatched.

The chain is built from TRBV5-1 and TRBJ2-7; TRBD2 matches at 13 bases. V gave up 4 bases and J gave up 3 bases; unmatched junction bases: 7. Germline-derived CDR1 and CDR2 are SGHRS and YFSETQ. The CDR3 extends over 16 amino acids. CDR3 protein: CASSGGTSGALYEQYF. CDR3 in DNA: TGCGCCAGCAGCGGGGGGACTAGCGGGGCCCTCTACGAGCAGTACTTC.

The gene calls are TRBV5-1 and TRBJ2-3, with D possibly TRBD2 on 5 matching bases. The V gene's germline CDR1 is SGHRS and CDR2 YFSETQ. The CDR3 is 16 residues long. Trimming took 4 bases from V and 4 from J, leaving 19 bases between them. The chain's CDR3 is CASSREGVTPPDTQYF. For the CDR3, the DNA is TGCGCCAGCAGCCGCGAGGGTGTAACCCCCCCAGATACGCAGTATTTT.

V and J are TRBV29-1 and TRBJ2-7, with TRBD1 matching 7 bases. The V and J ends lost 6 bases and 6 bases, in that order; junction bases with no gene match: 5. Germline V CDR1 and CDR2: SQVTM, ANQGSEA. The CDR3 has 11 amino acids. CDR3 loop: CSVFYRGEQYF. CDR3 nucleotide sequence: TGCAGCGTCTTTTACAGGGGCGAGCAGTACTTC.

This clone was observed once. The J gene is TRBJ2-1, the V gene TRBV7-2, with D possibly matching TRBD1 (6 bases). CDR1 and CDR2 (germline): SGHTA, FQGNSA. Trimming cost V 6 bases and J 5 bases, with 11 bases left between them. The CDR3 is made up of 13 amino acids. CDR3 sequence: CASRRQVHNEQFF. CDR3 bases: TGTGCCAGCAGAAGACAGGTCCACAATGAGCAGTTCTTC.

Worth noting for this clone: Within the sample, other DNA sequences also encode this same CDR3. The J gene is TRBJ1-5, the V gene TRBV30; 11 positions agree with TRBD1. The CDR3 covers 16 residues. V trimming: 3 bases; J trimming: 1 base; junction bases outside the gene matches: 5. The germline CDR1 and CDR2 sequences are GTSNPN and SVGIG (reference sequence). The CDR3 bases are TGTGCCTGGAGCCTAGGGACAGGGGGAAGCAATCAGCCCCAGCATTTT. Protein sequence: CAWSLGTGGSNQPQHF.

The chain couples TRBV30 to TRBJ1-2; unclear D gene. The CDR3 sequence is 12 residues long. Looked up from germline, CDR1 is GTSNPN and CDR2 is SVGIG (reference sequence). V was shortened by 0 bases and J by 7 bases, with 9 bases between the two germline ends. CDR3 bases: TGTGCCTGGAGTGTCCCCGACATTGGCTACACCTTC. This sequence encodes CAWSVPDIGYTF.

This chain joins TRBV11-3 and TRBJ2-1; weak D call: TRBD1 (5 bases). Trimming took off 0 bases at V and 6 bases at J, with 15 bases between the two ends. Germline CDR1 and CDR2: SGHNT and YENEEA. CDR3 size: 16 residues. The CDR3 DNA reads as TGTGCCAGCAGCTTAGATGGGCAGGGTCGGTCCAATGAGCAGTTCTTC. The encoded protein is CASSLDGQGRSNEQFF.

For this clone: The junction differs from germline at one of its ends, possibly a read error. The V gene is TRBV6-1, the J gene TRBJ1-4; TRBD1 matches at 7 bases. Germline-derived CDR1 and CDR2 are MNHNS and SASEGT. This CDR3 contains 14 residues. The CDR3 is CASGDRAINEKLFF. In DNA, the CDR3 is TGTGCCAGCGGTGACAGGGCGATTAATGAAAAACTGTTTTTT.

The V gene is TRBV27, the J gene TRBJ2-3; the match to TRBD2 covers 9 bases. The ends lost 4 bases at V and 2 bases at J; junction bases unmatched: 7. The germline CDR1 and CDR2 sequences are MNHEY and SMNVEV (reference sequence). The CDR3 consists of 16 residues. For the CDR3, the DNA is TGTGCCAGCAGTTACCGACTAGCGGAACTCACAGATACGCAGTATTTT. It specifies CASSYRLAELTDTQYF.

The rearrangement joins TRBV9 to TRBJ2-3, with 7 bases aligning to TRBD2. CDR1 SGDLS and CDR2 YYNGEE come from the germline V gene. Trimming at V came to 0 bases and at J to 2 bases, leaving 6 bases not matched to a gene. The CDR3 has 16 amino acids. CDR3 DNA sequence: TGTGCCAGCAGCGTAGGGGGGGGTTCTTACACAGATACGCAGTATTTT. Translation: CASSVGGGSYTDTQYF.

CDR3 DNA sequence: TGTGCCAGCAGCTTAGGCAGGACTGAAGCTTTCTTT. Encoded protein: CASSLGRTEAFF. The chain links TRBV7-8 to TRBJ1-1; D not resolved. The germline gives CDR1 SGHVS, CDR2 FQNEAQ. The CDR3 has 12 residues. Trimming removed 1 base from V and 5 bases from J, with 5 bases in between.

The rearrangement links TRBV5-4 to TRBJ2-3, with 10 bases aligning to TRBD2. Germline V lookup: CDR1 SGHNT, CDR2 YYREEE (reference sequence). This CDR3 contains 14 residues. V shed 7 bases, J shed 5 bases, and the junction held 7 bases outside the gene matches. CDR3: CASGLADIGDTQYF. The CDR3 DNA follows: TGTGCCAGCGGACTAGCGGACATTGGAGATACGCAGTATTTT.